Below, 11 T cell receptor beta chains from the same sample are listed, as sequenced in a study of cytomegalovirus exposure and HLA in healthy donors. Primers: 60 Vbeta forward and 13 Jbeta reverse. Clones were read by immunoSEQ multiplex PCR, and TCRdb kept only the in-frame ones, dropping some. The sample lists 150,000 to 200,000 clones; 80% were seen once. Input material: PBMCs. All receptors come from a human donor in good health.

The rearrangement uses TRBV18 and TRBJ1-1, with a tentative D call TRBD1 (5 bases). CDR1 and CDR2 from the germline V gene are KGHSH and LQKENI. Trimming removed 3 bases at V and 1 base at J, with 18 bases between. CDR3 length: 17 amino acids. The chain's CDR3 is CASSPADTLLPNTEAFF. CDR3 DNA sequence: TGTGCCAGCTCACCCGCGGACACCCTCCTCCCGAACACTGAAGCTTTCTTT.

The V gene is TRBV12-5, the J gene TRBJ1-4; 8 nucleotides agree with TRBD1. This CDR3 has 18 residues. Unmatched junction bases numbered 10, after V lost 0 bases and J lost 4 bases. Germline assignment: CDR1 LGHNT and CDR2 FRNRAP. CDR3 sequence: CASGLVLGRGLINEKLFF. CDR3 nucleotides: TGTGCTAGTGGTTTGGTACTGGGCAGGGGGCTTATTAATGAAAAACTGTTTTTT.

This rearrangement joins TRBV7-3 to TRBJ1-1, with 7 bases identical to TRBD1. CDR3 size: 13 residues. The germline V gene has CDR1 SGHTA and CDR2 FQGTGA. The V segment lost 4 bases and the J segment 7 bases; nucleotides outside the gene matches: 6. Here the CDR3 reads CASSSKGANEAFF. CDR3 sequence (DNA): TGTGCCAGCAGCTCCAAGGGGGCAAATGAAGCTTTCTTT.

The rearrangement uses TRBV7-6 and TRBJ2-1, with 7 nucleotides matching TRBD2. J lost 2 bases, V lost 5 bases, and 15 bases had no gene match. CDR3 size: 18 residues. The germline CDR1 and CDR2 sequences are SGHVS and FNYEAQ. Here the CDR3 reads CASSPWGGLLSPYNEQFF. The CDR3, as DNA: TGTGCCAGCAGCCCCTGGGGGGGGTTACTTAGTCCCTACAATGAGCAGTTCTTC.

This clone turned up a few times. This CDR3 is CASSQLTGGAGQPQHF. In DNA, the CDR3 is TGTGCCAGCAGTCAACTAACGGGGGGGGCTGGGCAGCCCCAGCATTTT. The chain recombines TRBV5-8 with TRBJ1-5; D possibly corresponds to TRBD1 (6 bases). CDR1 is SGHTS, CDR2 YDEGEE, per germline. CDR3 length: 16 amino acids. V lost 5 bases and J lost 7, with 22 bases in between.

This rearrangement joins TRBV7-8 to TRBJ1-2, with 7 bases matching TRBD1. Unmatched junction bases numbered 2, after V lost 0 bases and J lost 4 bases. The V gene's germline CDR1 is SGHVS and CDR2 FQNEAQ. The CDR3 is 14 residues long. CDR3 in amino acids: CASSLAGTVYGYTF. In nucleotides, the CDR3 is TGTGCCAGCAGCTTAGCCGGGACAGTCTATGGCTACACCTTC. The full variable domain, with the rest looked up from reference TRBV7-8 and TRBJ1-2, is GAGVSQSPRYKVAKRGQDVALRCDPISGHVSLFWYQQALGQGPEFLTYFQNEAQLDKSGLPSDRFFAERPEGSVSTLKIQRTQQEDSAVYLCASSLAGTVYGYTFGSGTRLTVV.

The chain links TRBV5-1 to TRBJ2-1; 9 bases fit TRBD2. CDR3 size: 15 residues. The germline CDR1 and CDR2 sequences are SGHRS and YFSETQ. The V segment lost 7 bases and the J segment 3 bases; nucleotides outside the gene matches: 8. For the CDR3, the DNA is TGCGCCAGCCGACGGGCGGGGGGGGGCTACAATGAGCAGTTCTTC. It yields the protein CASRRAGGGYNEQFF.

This chain links TRBV18 with TRBJ2-7, with 8 bases identical to TRBD1. Germline CDR1 is KGHSH and CDR2 is LQKENI. V was clipped by 6 bases and J by 1 base; unmatched bases: 8. This CDR3 contains 15 residues. The CDR3 loop is CASSPQGAASYEQYF. The CDR3 DNA sequence: TGTGCCAGCTCGCCCCAGGGGGCGGCATCCTACGAGCAGTACTTC.

The chain is built from TRBV4-1 and TRBJ2-5; 12 bases match TRBD2. The germline V gene has CDR1 MGHRA and CDR2 YSYEKL. J was trimmed by 1 base and V by 1 base; bases with no gene match: 7. The CDR3 runs to 18 residues. CDR3 residues: CASSQAASGGASQETQYF. The CDR3 DNA reads TGCGCCAGCAGCCAAGCGGCTAGCGGGGGGGCTTCCCAAGAGACCCAGTACTTC.

V gene TRBV29-1 combines with J gene TRBJ2-2; 8 positions agree with TRBD1. Germline V CDR1 and CDR2: SQVTM, ANQGSEA. The V gene end was trimmed by 8 bases and the J gene end by 2 bases; junction bases not matched to a gene: 4. The CDR3 runs 13 residues. CDR3 protein: CSIGQGNTGELFF. The CDR3 DNA follows: TGCAGCATCGGACAGGGCAACACCGGGGAGCTGTTTTTT.

This chain connects TRBV5-1 to TRBJ1-1, with 10 bases matching TRBD1. The germline V gene encodes CDR1 SGHRS and CDR2 YFSETQ. The CDR3 has 14 residues. V gave up 0 bases and J gave up 8 bases; unmatched junction bases: 4. CDR3 in DNA: TGCGCCAGCAGCTTGGCAGGGACAGGGGAAGAAGCTTTCTTT. Translation gives CASSLAGTGEEAFF. The whole variable domain, filled in from reference TRBV5-1 and TRBJ1-1, reads KAGVTQTPRYLIKTRGQQVTLSCSPISGHRSVSWYQQTPGQGLQFLFEYFSETQRNKGNFPGRFSGRQFSNSRSEMNVSTLELGDSALYLCASSLAGTGEEAFFGQGTRLTVV.